The source of this T cell receptor (beta chain) is a study of shared clonotypes between healthy human individuals. A split of CD4+ cells into CD45RA+ naive and CD45RA-negative memory subsets was performed. With respect to this clone: The antigen is unknown.

Overall study findings and caveats: Relative to clonotypes present in all four donors, those not shared had lower generation probabilities.

Data came from immunoSEQ multiplex PCR; TCRdb stores just in-frame clones and leaves some out. Altogether 2 million to 2.5 million clones are present, 85% to 95% being singletons, with the ten largest covering around 0.13%. V was clipped by 0 bases and J by 5 bases, with 24 bases between them. The CDR3 length is 19 residues. Germline V lookup: CDR1 SGHTS, CDR2 YDEGEE. The gene calls are TRBV5-8 and TRBJ2-1; D not certain. The receptor comes from a man aged 18 to 29 in good health. Sequencing was done on a sample of naive CD4+ T cells sorted from blood. Described subset: CD45RA+ positively selected. CDR3 amino acids: CASSLGPLISVTPHNEQFF. Here the CDR3 DNA reads TGTGCCAGCAGCTTGGGCCCACTGATCTCTGTCACCCCCCACAATGAGCAGTTCTTC.